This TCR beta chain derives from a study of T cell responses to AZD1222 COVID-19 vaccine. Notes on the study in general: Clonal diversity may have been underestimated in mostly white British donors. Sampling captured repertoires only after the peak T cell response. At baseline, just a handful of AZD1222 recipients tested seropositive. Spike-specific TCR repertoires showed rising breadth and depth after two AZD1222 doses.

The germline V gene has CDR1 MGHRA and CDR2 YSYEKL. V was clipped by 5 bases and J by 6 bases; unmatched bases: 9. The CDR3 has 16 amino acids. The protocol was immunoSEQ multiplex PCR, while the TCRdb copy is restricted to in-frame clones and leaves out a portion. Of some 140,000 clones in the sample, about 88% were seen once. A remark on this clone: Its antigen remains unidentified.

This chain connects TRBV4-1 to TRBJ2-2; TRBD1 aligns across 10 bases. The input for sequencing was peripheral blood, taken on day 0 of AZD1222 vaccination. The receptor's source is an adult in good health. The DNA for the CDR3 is TGCGCCAGCAGCGGGCGACCGACAGGGGGCCCCGGGGAGCTGTTTTTT. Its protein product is CASSGRPTGGPGELFF.